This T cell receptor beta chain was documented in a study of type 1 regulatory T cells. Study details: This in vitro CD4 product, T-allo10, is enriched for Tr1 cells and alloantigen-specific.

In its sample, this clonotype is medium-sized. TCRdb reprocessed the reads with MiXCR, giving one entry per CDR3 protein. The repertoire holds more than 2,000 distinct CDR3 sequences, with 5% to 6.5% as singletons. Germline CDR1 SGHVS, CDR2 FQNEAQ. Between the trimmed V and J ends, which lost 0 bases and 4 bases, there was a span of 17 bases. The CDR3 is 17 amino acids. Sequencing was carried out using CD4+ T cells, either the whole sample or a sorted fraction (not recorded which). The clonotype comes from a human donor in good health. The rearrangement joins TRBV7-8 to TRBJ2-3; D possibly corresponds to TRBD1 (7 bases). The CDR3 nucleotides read TGTGCCAGCAGCTTAGCCAGTAGACAGGGAGGTGCAGATACGCAGTATTTT. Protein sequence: CASSLASRQGGADTQYF. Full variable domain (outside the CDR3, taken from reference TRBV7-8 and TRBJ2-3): GAGVSQSPRYKVAKRGQDVALRCDPISGHVSLFWYQQALGQGPEFLTYFQNEAQLDKSGLPSDRFFAERPEGSVSTLKIQRTQQEDSAVYLCASSLASRQGGADTQYFGPGTRLTVL.